The 2 T cell receptor beta chains in this list originate from one sample, sequenced in a study of neurological immune-mediated disorders. TCRdb re-called the 5' RACE reads through MiXCR, storing one row per CDR3 protein. The sample lists 47,000 or so distinct CDR3 sequences, approximately 9.1% occurring once. Regarding time point: longitudinal time-point 1 (baseline). Sequencing was done on a sample of PBMCs. Source of these receptors: a woman aged 40 to 55 in good health.

This clonotype was observed at least ten times. This chain uses TRBV6-2 or TRBV6-3 with TRBJ2-7, with unresolved D. Germline-derived CDR1 and CDR2 are MNHEY and SVGEGT. The CDR3 runs 13 residues. Trimming left V 0 bases short and J 2 bases short, with 5 bases between. The CDR3 DNA sequence: TGTGCCAGCAGTTACTCGAGGACCTACGAGCAGTACTTC. It codes for CASSYSRTYEQYF.

This clonotype appeared a few times. The genes are TRBV9 and TRBJ1-3; D unresolved. Germline V gives CDR1 SGDLS, CDR2 YYNGEE. The CDR3 contains 13 residues. The germline V and J ends were trimmed by 3 bases and 2 bases, with 6 bases remaining between them. The CDR3 DNA reads TGTGCCAGCAGCGATTCAGCTGGAAACACCATATATTTT. This encodes CASSDSAGNTIYF.